What follows describes a single T cell receptor beta chain. Measured with immunoSEQ multiplex PCR; TCRdb has only the in-frame clones, and not every one. This table holds roughly 1,500,000 clones, approximately 98.5% found once. This sample was taken from a study of shared clonotypes between healthy human individuals. The overall study: Per-donor plates numbered three CD4 naive, three CD4 memory, two CD8 naive and one CD8 memory.

V lost 1 base to trimming and J lost 2 bases, with 9 bases between them. CDR3 length: 13 residues. CDR1 is SQVTM and CDR2 is ANQGSEA in the germline V gene. The investigators split CD4+ cells into a CD45RA+ naive subset and a CD45RA-negative memory subset. The material sequenced was naive CD4+ T cells sorted from blood. Subset of the sample: CD45RA+ positively selected. The chain joins TRBV29-1 to TRBJ2-7; D gene uncertain. The receptor's source is a man aged 25-40 years in good health. The CDR3 DNA follows: TGCAGCGTTGAAGTGGCAGGACCCTACGAGCAGTACTTC. Its translation: CSVEVAGPYEQYF.